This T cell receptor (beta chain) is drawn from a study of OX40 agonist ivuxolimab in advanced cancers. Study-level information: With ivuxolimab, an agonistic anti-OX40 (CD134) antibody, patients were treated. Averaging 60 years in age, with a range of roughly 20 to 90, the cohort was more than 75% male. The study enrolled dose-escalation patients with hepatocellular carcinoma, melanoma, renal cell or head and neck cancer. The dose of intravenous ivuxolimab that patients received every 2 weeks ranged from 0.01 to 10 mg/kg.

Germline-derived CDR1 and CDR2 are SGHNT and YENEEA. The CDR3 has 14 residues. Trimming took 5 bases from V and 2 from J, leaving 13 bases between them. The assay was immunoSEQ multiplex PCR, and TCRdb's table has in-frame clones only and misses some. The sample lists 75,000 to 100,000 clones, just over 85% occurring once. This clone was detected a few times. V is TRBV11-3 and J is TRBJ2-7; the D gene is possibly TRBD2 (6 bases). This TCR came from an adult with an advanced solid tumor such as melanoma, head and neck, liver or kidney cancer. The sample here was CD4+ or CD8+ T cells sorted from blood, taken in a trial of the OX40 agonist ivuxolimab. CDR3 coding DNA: TGTGCCAGCAGCGCCGGGAGAAGGACCTACGAGCAGTACTTC. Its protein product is CASSAGRRTYEQYF. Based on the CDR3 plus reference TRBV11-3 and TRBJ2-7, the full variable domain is EAGVVQSPRYKIIEKKQPVAFWCNPISGHNTLYWYLQNLGQGPELLIRYENEEAVDDSQLPKDRFSAERLKGVDSTLKIQPAELGDSAVYLCASSAGRRTYEQYFGPGTRLTVT.